Below are 21 T cell receptor beta chains sequenced from a single sample in a study of cytomegalovirus exposure and HLA in healthy donors. Generated by immunoSEQ multiplex PCR, the TCRdb table keeps only in-frame clones and is missing some. In the table there are 55,000 to 70,000 clones, about 90% of which are singletons. Sequencing used PBMCs. These receptors came from a man between 18 and 29 years old in good health and CMV-seronegative.

This clone has a handful of counts. The gene calls are TRBV9 and TRBJ2-7, with TRBD2 as a possible D gene (5 bases). The CDR3 has 15 residues. V gave up 4 bases and J gave up 4 bases, with 18 bases separating them. Germline assignment: CDR1 SGDLS and CDR2 YYNGEE. CDR3 sequence: CASSPLEGLTYEQYF. The CDR3 coding sequence is TGTGCCAGCAGCCCTCTCGAGGGCCTGACGTACGAGCAGTACTTC.

The chain carries TRBV18 and TRBJ2-2, with 8 nucleotides matching TRBD1. Unmatched junction bases numbered 3, after V lost 0 bases and J lost 0 bases. The CDR3 covers 17 residues. The germline V gene encodes CDR1 KGHSH and CDR2 LQKENI. CDR3 in amino acids: CASSPPDRGPNTGELFF. The CDR3 nucleotides are TGTGCCAGCTCACCACCCGACAGGGGCCCGAACACCGGGGAGCTGTTTTTT.

This chain joins TRBV5-5 and TRBJ2-1; maybe TRBD2 (5 bases). From germline, CDR1 is SGHKS and CDR2 YYEKEE (reference sequence). The V end was cut by 0 bases, the J end by 1 base, with 11 bases between. The CDR3 has 16 residues. CDR3 bases: TGTGCCAGCAGCTTGGCCGGGGTCGGGTCCTACAATGAGCAGTTCTTC. Protein sequence: CASSLAGVGSYNEQFF.

The CDR3 sequence: CASSSDRGREFF. The CDR3 DNA is TGTGCCAGCAGCTCAGACCGGGGAAGGGAGTTCTTC. This chain joins TRBV7-2 and TRBJ2-1; D is perhaps TRBD2 (5 bases). Per germline, CDR1 SGHTA and CDR2 FQGNSA. V dropped 4 bases and J dropped 14 bases, with 15 bases sitting between them. CDR3 length equals 12 residues.

CDR3 DNA sequence: TGTGCCAGCTCACAAGCAGGACAGGAGCAGTACTTC. It yields the protein CASSQAGQEQYF. This rearrangement joins TRBV28 to TRBJ2-7; weak D call: TRBD1 (6 bases). CDR3 length equals 12 residues. The V end was cut by 8 bases, the J end by 7 bases, with 15 bases between. Germline loops: CDR1 MDHEN, CDR2 SYDVKM.

CDR3 coding DNA: TGCGCCAGCAGCTTGGTGACGGGAGCGGCAGATACGCAGTATTTT. Protein sequence: CASSLVTGAADTQYF. This rearrangement joins TRBV5-1 to TRBJ2-3; tentatively, D is TRBD2 (6 bases). The CDR3 loop spans 15 amino acids. CDR1 is SGHRS and CDR2 is YFSETQ in the germline V gene. The germline V and J ends were trimmed by 0 bases and 4 bases, with 12 bases remaining between them.

This clone was observed a handful of times. The J gene is TRBJ2-7, the V gene TRBV19, with a tentative D call TRBD2 (6 bases). Germline loops: CDR1 LNHDA, CDR2 SQIVND (reference sequence). This CDR3 region has 14 residues. Trimming removed 3 bases at V and 3 bases at J, with 12 bases between. CDR3 nucleotides: TGTGCCAGTAGTATGGGGGACTCCCTCTACGAGCAGTACTTC. Translating it yields CASSMGDSLYEQYF.

The chain recombines TRBV5-4 with TRBJ1-1, with TRBD1 as a possible D gene (6 bases). Trimming removed 3 bases at V and 1 base at J, with 16 bases between. The CDR3 is made up of 16 amino acids. Germline V gene lookup returns CDR1 SGHNT and CDR2 YYREEE (reference sequence). The CDR3 DNA sequence: TGTGCCAGCAGCTCTCCAGGGCGGGGGGCGAACACTGAAGCTTTCTTT. It specifies CASSSPGRGANTEAFF.

This clone has just a few counts. The chain uses TRBV7-3 and TRBJ2-7; 7 nucleotides align to TRBD1. Losses at the gene ends were 6 bases for V and 4 bases for J; bases not matched to a gene: 9. The germline V gene encodes CDR1 SGHTA and CDR2 FQGTGA. CDR3 size: 14 residues. CDR3 nucleotide sequence: TGTGCCAGCAGTCAGTACAGGGGCGGGTACGAGCAGTACTTC. Translation: CASSQYRGGYEQYF.

The rearrangement uses TRBV29-1 and TRBJ2-1; no definite D call. CDR1 and CDR2 (germline): SQVTM, ANQGSEA. The CDR3 is made up of 16 amino acids. V lost 3 bases, J lost 0 bases, and 15 bases lay in between. The CDR3 DNA reads TGCAGCGTTGAGATAGAGCGACCGAGCTCCTACAATGAGCAGTTCTTC. Translation gives CSVEIERPSSYNEQFF.

J is TRBJ1-5 and V is TRBV28; D might be TRBD1 (5 bases). Germline CDR1 reads MDHEN; CDR2 reads SYDVKM. V was pared by 4 bases and J by 3 bases, with 10 bases between. The CDR3 spans 14 residues. The CDR3 DNA follows: TGTGCCAGCAGTTCGCAGGGATTCAATCAGCCCCAGCATTTT. Translating gives CASSSQGFNQPQHF.

This rearrangement joins TRBV6-5 to TRBJ2-7; 7 bases agree with TRBD2. Germline V lookup: CDR1 MNHEY, CDR2 SVGAGI. This CDR3 is built from 15 residues. V was pared by 3 bases and J by 2 bases, with 7 bases of the junction left unmatched. Here the CDR3 reads CASSYKAGPPYEQYF. DNA of the CDR3: TGTGCCAGCAGTTATAAAGCGGGACCCCCCTACGAGCAGTACTTC.

As to this clone: At the DNA level, this CDR3 is encoded by other sequences in the same sample as well. The V gene is TRBV9, the J gene TRBJ2-1, with D unclear. V lost 0 bases and J lost 4, with 5 bases in between. Germline V gives CDR1 SGDLS, CDR2 YYNGEE. This CDR3 comprises 13 residues. The CDR3 coding sequence is TGTGCCAGCAGCGTAGGAGAATACAATGAGCAGTTCTTC. It encodes CASSVGEYNEQFF. Combining the CDR3 with reference TRBV9 and TRBJ2-1 gives the whole variable domain DSGVTQTPKHLITATGQRVTLRCSPRSGDLSVYWYQQSLDQGLQFLIQYYNGEERAKGNILERFSAQQFPDLHSELNLSSLELGDSALYFCASSVGEYNEQFFGPGTRLTVL.

The CDR3 sequence: CAWSSGRGVEKLFF. The CDR3 nucleotides read TGTGCCTGGAGTTCGGGCAGGGGTGTTGAAAAACTGTTTTTT. The chain couples TRBV30 to TRBJ1-4; maybe TRBD1 (6 bases). This CDR3 region has 14 residues. The ends were cut back, 2 bases at V and 7 bases at J, with 14 bases in the middle. CDR1 GTSNPN and CDR2 SVGIG come from the germline V gene (reference sequence).

A single count supports this clone. This chain uses TRBV7-3 with TRBJ1-2; 8 positions agree with TRBD1. CDR3 length equals 16 residues. From germline, CDR1 is SGHTA and CDR2 FQGTGA. Losses at the gene ends were 0 bases for V and 6 bases for J; bases not matched to a gene: 9. This chain's CDR3 is CASSLTSGRGRDGYTF. CDR3 DNA: TGTGCCAGCAGCTTAACGTCGGGCAGGGGGCGTGATGGCTACACCTTC.

This chain uses TRBV19 with TRBJ1-1, with D unclear. The CDR3 covers 11 residues. Trimming cost V 4 bases and J 11 bases, with 11 bases left between them. Germline CDR1 LNHDA, CDR2 SQIVND (reference sequence). CDR3 residues: CASSRAWWAFF. Here the CDR3 DNA reads TGTGCCAGTAGTAGGGCGTGGTGGGCTTTCTTT.

The table lists this clone with a count of one. J is TRBJ1-2 and V is TRBV7-3; D gene ambiguous. V lost 1 base to trimming and J lost 3 bases, with 12 bases between them. Per the germline V gene, CDR1 is SGHTA and CDR2 is FQGTGA. The CDR3 loop spans 15 amino acids. The CDR3 sequence is CASSLNSLTDYGYTF. The CDR3 DNA reads as TGTGCCAGCAGCTTAAATAGCCTGACTGACTATGGCTACACCTTC.

The chain's CDR3 is CASSLELAGVGSDTQYF. Here the CDR3 DNA reads TGTGCCAGCAGCTTAGAGTTAGCCGGAGTTGGGAGTGATACGCAGTATTTT. The chain has TRBV7-3 and TRBJ2-3; a possible D gene is TRBD2 (5 bases). V shed 2 bases and J shed 6 bases, with 21 bases lying between them. There are 17 residues in the CDR3. Germline V gene data show CDR1 as SGHTA and CDR2 as FQGTGA.

This clone turned up a few times. CDR3 amino acids: CASSTSSGREQYF. Here the CDR3 DNA reads TGTGCCAGCAGCACCTCGAGCGGGAGGGAGCAGTACTTC. The rearrangement links TRBV28 to TRBJ2-7, with TRBD2 identical over 9 bases. Trimming removed 6 bases from V and 7 bases from J; junction bases left unmatched: 7. CDR1 is MDHEN, CDR2 SYDVKM, per germline. The CDR3 covers 13 residues.

This clone appeared once. The V gene is TRBV7-9, the J gene TRBJ1-2; TRBD1 agrees at 8 bases. Per germline, CDR1 SEHNR and CDR2 FQNEAQ (reference sequence). The length of the CDR3 is 17 residues. J was trimmed by 6 bases and V by 3 bases; bases with no gene match: 15. The CDR3 here is CASSFGPVLQGENGYTF. As DNA, the CDR3 is TGTGCCAGCAGCTTCGGCCCCGTCCTACAGGGGGAAAATGGCTACACCTTC.

V gene TRBV6-5 combines with J gene TRBJ2-7; 9 bases match TRBD2. The CDR3 runs to 15 residues. With 0 bases clipped from V and 4 bases from J, the junction kept 4 bases outside the gene matches. Germline CDR1 and CDR2: MNHEY and SVGAGI. For the CDR3, the DNA is TGTGCCAGCAGTTACTCAGGGACTAGCTTTTACGAGCAGTACTTC. Translation: CASSYSGTSFYEQYF.